The sequence of this TCR beta chain was determined in a study of T cells in Graves' hyperthyroidism and ophthalmopathy. For the study at large: Peripheral blood sampling occurred at initial diagnosis, before any treatment.

The TCR beta CDR3 regions underwent amplification using RNA transcripts as the source. The TCR CDR3 first-round RT-PCR relied on the HTBI primer set. TCRdb fed the multiplex PCR reads into MiXCR, producing one record per CDR3 protein. Here the sample spans over 400,000 distinct CDR3 sequences, roughly 14% being singletons. A Clinical Activity Score of at least 3, a NOSPECS grade of at least 4 and a duration under 3 months were recorded in the ophthalmopathy patients. Germline CDR1 is SGDLS and CDR2 is YYNGEE. The J segment lost 7 bases and the V segment lost 3 bases, leaving 3 bases of the junction unmatched. The CDR3 loop spans 13 amino acids.

Sample: blood. The J gene is TRBJ1-4, the V gene TRBV9, with 7 bases that match TRBD1. The sequence was collected from a man younger than 35 with Graves' ophthalmopathy. Here the CDR3 reads CASSEGQAEKLFF. Here the CDR3 DNA reads TGTGCCAGCAGCGAAGGACAGGCTGAAAAACTGTTTTTT.